This TCR beta chain was captured by sequencing in a study of cytomegalovirus exposure and HLA in healthy donors (dated by TCRdb to about 2017). General notes on the study: An earlier analysis of 587 of the donors reported more than 250 Gb of sequence data and 100 million to 140 million unique TCR beta sequences from about 180 million T cells. An early release covering over 500 HLA-typed donors comprised about 300 gigabases of sequencing data and 65 million to 100 million unique TCR sequences. Of the 300 to 450 genotyped donors, 81% fell in the genetic ancestry cluster associated with self-reported Caucasian donors. The study aimed to test whether cataloging public T cell receptors could reveal signatures of past pathogen exposure. Using immunosequencing, the study profiled T cell repertoires from around 670 subjects and related those repertoires to cytomegalovirus serostatus. A separate validation cohort of 100 to 150 different subjects was used in addition to the 666-subject first cohort. High-throughput TCR immunosequencing, statistical association of individual TCRs with disease status, and machine learning were combined to predict cytomegalovirus infection status. To study patterns of TCR occurrence, a later analysis re-analyzed previously published TCR beta repertoires from 550 to 800 donors and added high-resolution HLA genotyping. The later analysis used no new phenotypic data to find candidate immune exposures, relying instead on TCR beta sequences and their occurrence across donors. In an earlier analysis of 500 to 650 of the donors, high-throughput TCR beta sequencing was used to judge whether each TCR beta V gene segment behaved as functional or pseudogenic. Alongside the repertoire data, information on donor age, sex, ethnicity and CMV serostatus was compiled. Genome-wide SNP genotypes for about 60% of the roughly 700 donors were used in a later genetic analysis, which treated that subset as a discovery cohort. Every repertoire in the discovery cohort had been generated on one and the same sequencing platform. Class I and class II HLA loci were covered by the typing at four-digit resolution. Typing coverage varied by locus: roughly 629-640 donors for A, B, C, DRB1 and DQB1; approximately 500 for DQA1; more than 600 for DPA1; 450 to 480 for DPB1. A few DR-DQ haplotypes were treated as single units for association and clustering because of strong linkage in the cohort. Among around 400 genotyped donors of the cohort, an average of around 250,000 unique TCR beta nucleotide sequences was sequenced per donor, of which about 19% were non-productive. Study-wide conclusions, independent of this receptor: Because counts were too low, under 20 rarely observed V segments, including chromosome 9 orphons, were left out of the earlier analysis of a few hundred of the donors. Roughly uniform sequencing depth across donors was assumed in presence/absence analyses, although this assumption may not hold. Linkage disequilibrium might explain the correlated functional status among segregating V segments, but an unknown experimental factor could not be excluded. For the cohort, immune exposure information was limited to CMV serostatus. Only TCR beta chains were sequenced in this cohort, and the absence of alpha or paired-chain data limited detectable features. The classifier was reported to diagnose cytomegalovirus status with high specificity and sensitivity in both the original and validation cohorts. Strong co-occurrence of HLA alleles, especially DR and DQ, made assigning TCR associations to individual alleles difficult. A group of highly shared sequence variants was considered likely to be a technical artifact of the sequencing pipeline. An association between a missense DCLRE1C variant and V-gene and J-gene trimming of TCR beta chains was found in a later genetic analysis and replicated in an independent cohort. A few of the identified cytomegalovirus-associated TCR beta chains were confirmed in vitro to be specific for cytomegalovirus antigens. A further reported finding was that TCR beta sequences accurately predicted the HLA-A and HLA-B alleles for most subjects in the first cohort. An earlier analysis of several hundred of the donors showed that most TCR beta V segments appeared in productive rearrangements either about 87% or about 30% of the time, which broadly matched IMGT annotations. The authors suggested that the approach could potentially be extended to other disease states and immunological phenotypes. Across donors, most TCR sequences were observed very rarely, whereas some public TCRs were present in many individuals. According to a later analysis, TCR association rates differed among HLA loci, with DRB1 alleles showing the most associated TCRs and HLA-C alleles showing the fewest. The study gave a list of around 170 TCR beta chains associated with cytomegalovirus. Some IMGT-functional V segments, including TRBV6-2 and TRBV6-3, could not be distinguished by the 87-base-pair reads and were therefore excluded. Compared with equally common non-associated chains, HLA-associated TCR beta chains in a later analysis were more clonally expanded and had lower generation probabilities. According to a later analysis, parvovirus B19, influenza, CMV and Epstein-Barr virus appeared linked to several top co-occurrence clusters. HLA typing was unavailable for some donors at each locus, so association tests used only the typed subset. In a later analysis, most CMV-associated TCR beta chains were found to appear HLA-restricted, with HLA associations seemingly driven largely by CMV exposure. Specific HLA alleles were associated with 18,000 or so TCR beta sequences at a false discovery rate of 0.05 in a later analysis. According to a later genetic analysis, donors in an Asian-associated ancestry cluster had fewer N-insertions in productive TCRs than the approximately 630-donor mean.

Library preparation was by the immunoSEQ multiplex PCR assay. The multiplex PCR relied on a mix of 60 forward primers for TCR Vbeta segments and 13 reverse primers for TCR Jbeta segments. The CDR3 region of rearranged TCR beta genes was amplified from genomic DNA by a multiplex PCR assay. On the Illumina HiSeq System, the amplified TCR beta libraries were sequenced as 87-base-pair reads. As for the authors' bioinformatics: Across the 670 or so repertoires, a later analysis counted tens of millions of unique TCR beta chains, approximately 12 million of which were shared by at least two donors. To remove PCR and sequencing errors, raw reads were error-corrected and collapsed into unique sequences using a nearest-neighbor algorithm that merged closely related sequences. V, D and J gene segments were assigned by aligning CDR3 sequences to IMGT reference sequences. For a sequence to be retained, a match of at least six nucleotides was required to both a V gene segment and a J gene segment. Rearrangements were classified as productive when the CDR3 lacked stop codons and remained in frame with V and J, and all other rearrangements were classified as non-productive. Following IMGT convention, CDR3 was defined as the stretch from the second conserved V-encoded cysteine up to the conserved J-encoded phenylalanine. In an earlier analysis of 550 to 650 of the donors, sequences lacking an unambiguous match to a single V gene segment were excluded. In an earlier analysis of 587 of the donors, V segments were called functional above 56.7% productive rearrangements and were called segregating when the between-donor standard deviation exceeded 5%. A statistical classification framework was built for diagnosing cytomegalovirus status from the catalog of TCR beta chain sequences. In a later analysis, V and J genes were assigned by comparing TCR nucleotide sequences against IMGT/GENE-DB human TR gene sequences. A later analysis assigned CDR3 sequences and most-parsimonious VDJ recombination scenarios with the TCRdist pipeline. A later analysis defined each TCR beta chain by its CDR3 amino acid sequence plus V-gene family, and excluded reads lacking a unique V-gene family. To address suspected cross-contamination and a sequencing artifact, a later analysis removed roughly 640 highly shared, low-generation-probability nucleotide sequences. In a later analysis, a clonal expansion index for each public chain was calculated from normalized within-repertoire ranks of inferred template counts. A later analysis computed generation probabilities with a VDJ recombination model fitted to out-of-frame rearrangements, and checked the results against IGoR. Hypergeometric tests were used in a later analysis to score TCR-TCR, TCR-HLA and TCR-CMV co-occurrence, with a repertoire-size bias correction applied to the TCR pairs. False discovery rates were estimated in a later analysis by permuting HLA or CMV assignments 20 times. In a later analysis, co-occurring TCRs were grouped using DBSCAN, and TCRdist sequence similarity was added for clustering within HLA-allele-positive subsets. Repertoires with fewer than 30,000 or more than 120,000 public chains were left out of co-occurrence clustering, as were about five repertoires with anomalous nucleotide sharing. TCRdb re-hosts the immuneACCESS table, in-frame sequences only. Its copies lack some clones; in the studies checked, an unresolved V gene accounts for under half of them, and the cause for the rest is not known. V and J calls plus clone size are reproduced from that table; the DNA served to infer D and trimming. In this sample the table shows about 62,000 clones, about 82% of which occur a single time. About 3.2% of the sample lies in the top ten.

Worth noting for this clone: What antigen it recognizes has not been identified. The input lacks base qualities; no much larger clone sits a single base away.

The cohort was made up of approximately 670 healthy bone marrow donors. At the time of sampling, every cohort member was nominally healthy, though immune exposures that went unrecorded were likely present. The donor tested CMV seronegative, placing the donor among the 350 to 400 seronegative members of the cohort. Every donor gave a peripheral blood sample, and the peripheral blood mononuclear cells from that sample were used for TCR beta sequencing. The Qiagen DNeasy Blood Extraction Kit was used to extract genomic DNA from the blood cell samples. The germline V gene provides CDR1 MNHEY and CDR2 SVGAGI. Trimming takes 6 bases off V and 2 bases off J; junction bases not matched to a gene: 6. The CDR3 holds 14 amino acids from the cysteine to the phenylalanine. The retained sequence is limited to the CDR3, 42 bases, with the frame set at the first base.

The sequencing sample was made of PBMCs. This receptor chain uses TRBV6-5 and TRBJ1-2, and 7 bases in between align with TRBD1. The clonotype originates from a woman aged 25 to 39 in good health and CMV-seronegative. The CDR3 here reads CASSIKTGNYGYTF. The DNA reads TGTGCCAGCAGCATAAAGACAGGGAACTATGGCTACACCTTC.